The 22 T cell receptor beta chains listed next were all sequenced from one sample in a study of blood T cell repertoires in COVID-19. The assay was immunoSEQ multiplex PCR, and TCRdb's table has in-frame clones only and misses some. This sample has approximately 200,000 clones, with 70% to 90% found just once. Input material: peripheral blood. These receptors all stem from a human donor with active or convalescent COVID-19. The donor label of this sample is uncertain.

The rearrangement uses TRBV12-5 and TRBJ2-7; no firm D call. The V gene lost 1 base and the J gene lost 1 base, with 8 bases spanning the gap. Germline V CDR1 and CDR2: LGHNT, FRNRAP. The CDR3 is made up of 14 amino acids. CDR3 loop: CASGLGLSSYEQYF. As DNA, the CDR3 is TGTGCTAGTGGTTTGGGGCTCTCGTCCTACGAGCAGTACTTC.

The chain combines TRBV1 with TRBJ2-7; the table's D call TRBD2 went unverified against the DNA. TRBV1 is assigned pseudogene status. The CDR3 is made up of 16 amino acids. CDR3 in DNA: TGCACCGCTGACGGCAGAATTAGCGGGACTTACCACGAGCAGTACTTC. This sequence encodes CTADGRISGTYHEQYF.

The rearrangement uses TRBV30 and TRBJ2-5; 7 nucleotides line up with TRBD2. V dropped 5 bases and J dropped 5; count of bases not matched to a gene: 14. The CDR3 totals 15 residues. Germline CDR1 reads GTSNPN; CDR2 reads SVGIG (reference sequence). The CDR3 DNA reads TGTGCCTGGGACCTCCTGGGCGGGAGTGGGGAGACCCAGTACTTC. It encodes CAWDLLGGSGETQYF.

The chain employs TRBV7-9 and TRBJ1-3, with 8 bases aligning to TRBD1. Germline V gene sequence: CDR1 SEHNR, CDR2 FQNEAQ (reference sequence). CDR3 length equals 17 residues. The V and J ends lost 5 bases and 1 base, in that order; junction bases with no gene match: 10. This CDR3 reads CASSPGPQGASGNTIYF. The CDR3 DNA sequence: TGTGCCAGCAGCCCCGGTCCCCAGGGGGCTTCTGGAAACACCATATATTTT. Looking up the rest from reference TRBV7-9 and TRBJ1-3 gives the full variable domain: DTGVSQNPRHKITKRGQNVTFRCDPISEHNRLYWYRQTLGQGPEFLTYFQNEAQLEKSRLLSDRFSAERPKGSFSTLEIQRTEQGDSAMYLCASSPGPQGASGNTIYFGEGSWLTVV.

This chain uses TRBV7-9 with TRBJ1-4, with 7 bases that match TRBD1. The CDR3 sequence is 15 residues long. CDR1 and CDR2 (germline): SEHNR, FQNEAQ (reference sequence). The trim removed 3 bases at V and 5 bases at J, leaving 6 bases unmatched. CDR3 sequence (DNA): TGTGCCAGCAGCTTTGGAACAGGGGTAAATGAAAAACTGTTTTTT. It translates to CASSFGTGVNEKLFF.

V and J are TRBV4-1 and TRBJ1-5, with TRBD1 matching over 10 bases. Germline-derived CDR1 and CDR2 are MGHRA and YSYEKL. The trim removed 1 base at V and 10 bases at J, leaving 4 bases unmatched. The CDR3 totals 14 residues. The CDR3 region is CASSQGDRGPPQHF. The CDR3 coding sequence is TGCGCCAGCAGCCAAGGGGACAGGGGCCCACCCCAGCATTTT.

The rearrangement links TRBV5-1 to TRBJ1-2; D ambiguous. Germline values: CDR1 SGHRS, CDR2 YFSETQ. V lost 8 bases and J lost 8, with 16 bases in between. The CDR3 is 12 residues long. This CDR3 reads CASREATWGYTF. CDR3 DNA sequence: TGCGCCAGTAGGGAGGCCACCTGGGGCTACACCTTC.

For the CDR3, the DNA is TGTGCCAGCAGCTTAGTCGGGGACAGACTAAGCTCTGGGGCCAACGTCCTGACTTTC. This sequence encodes CASSLVGDRLSSGANVLTF. The chain joins TRBV7-6 to TRBJ2-6; 7 bases line up with TRBD1. Germline CDR1 reads SGHVS; CDR2 reads FNYEAQ. The length of the CDR3 is 19 residues. V was clipped by 1 base and J by 0 bases; unmatched bases: 9. The whole variable domain, remainder taken from reference TRBV7-6 and TRBJ2-6, is GAGVSQSPRYKVTKRGQDVALRCDPISGHVSLYWYRQALGQGPEFLTYFNYEAQQDKSGLPNDRFSAERPEGSISTLTIQRTEQRDSAMYRCASSLVGDRLSSGANVLTFGAGSRLTVL.

The rearrangement uses TRBV7-3 and TRBJ2-3, with D tentatively TRBD1 (6 bases). Trimming stripped 1 base from V and 5 bases from J, with 19 bases between. Germline-derived CDR1 and CDR2 are SGHTA and FQGTGA. This CDR3 has 17 residues. The CDR3 region is CASSLISGQLSGDTQYF. CDR3 nucleotides: TGTGCCAGCAGCTTAATTTCCGGACAGCTTAGTGGAGATACGCAGTATTTT.

The chain joins TRBV7-9 to TRBJ2-4; 14 bases match TRBD2. CDR3 size: 16 residues. J gave up 4 bases and V 5 bases, and 4 bases lay outside the gene matches. The germline V gene has CDR1 SEHNR and CDR2 FQNEAQ (reference sequence). The CDR3 DNA is TGTGCCAGCAGCGAGGGACTAGCGGGGGAAAAAAACATTCAGTACTTC. It yields the protein CASSEGLAGEKNIQYF.

This sequence joins TRBV11-1 and TRBJ2-1; 9 bases are a match to TRBD2. CDR1 and CDR2 (germline): SGHAT, FQDESV (reference sequence). The CDR3 has 11 amino acids. V trimming: 6 bases; J trimming: 14 bases; junction bases outside the gene matches: 5. The CDR3 DNA sequence: TGTGCCAGCAGGCTTGTAGCGGGGGAGTTCTTC. Translation: CASRLVAGEFF.

V is TRBV7-3 and J is TRBJ1-1, with a possible D match to TRBD1 (5 bases). This CDR3 contains 17 residues. Germline CDR1 reads SGHTA; CDR2 reads FQGTGA. The V gene lost 2 bases and the J gene lost 1 base, with 17 bases spanning the gap. The CDR3 spells CASSLYPPGLTNTEAFF. For the CDR3, the DNA is TGTGCCAGCAGCTTATACCCCCCGGGACTGACGAACACTGAAGCTTTCTTT.

The DNA for the CDR3 is TGTGCCTGGATTCGACAGGTTATGAACACTGAAGCTTTCTTT. It translates to CAWIRQVMNTEAFF. The V gene is TRBV30, the J gene TRBJ1-1; weak D call: TRBD1 (6 bases). The V gene lost 4 bases and the J gene lost 0 bases, with 12 bases spanning the gap. Germline CDR1 is GTSNPN and CDR2 is SVGIG (reference sequence). This CDR3 is 14 amino acids long. The whole variable domain, filled in from reference TRBV30 and TRBJ1-1, reads SQTIHQWPATLVQPVGSPLSLECTVEGTSNPNLYWYRQAAGRGLQLLFYSVGIGQISSEVPQNLSASRPQDRQFILSSKKLLLSDSGFYLCAWIRQVMNTEAFFGQGTRLTVV.

The chain carries TRBV18 and TRBJ1-5; D is ambiguous. Trimming cost V 3 bases and J 5 bases, with 8 bases left between them. The CDR3 is 13 residues long. Germline V CDR1 and CDR2: KGHSH, LQKENI. The DNA for the CDR3 is TGTGCCAGCTCACCTATGGAGGATCAGCCCCAGCATTTT. It codes for CASSPMEDQPQHF.

CDR3 bases: TGTGCCAGCATGGGGAAGGGGTGGGATAATGGCTACACCTTC. As protein: CASMGKGWDNGYTF. The chain recombines TRBV6-6 with TRBJ1-2; weak D call: TRBD1 (5 bases). The ends were cut back, 7 bases at V and 6 bases at J, with 18 bases in the middle. From germline, CDR1 is MNHNY and CDR2 SVGAGI (reference sequence). The CDR3 contains 14 residues.

The chain recombines TRBV7-9 with TRBJ2-5; TRBD2 matches 8 bases. V was pared by 5 bases and J by 2 bases, with 7 bases of the junction left unmatched. The CDR3 totals 15 residues. Germline assignment: CDR1 SEHNR and CDR2 FQNEAQ (reference sequence). This CDR3 is CASSRGGPIQETQYF. The CDR3 DNA follows: TGTGCCAGCAGCCGGGGGGGACCTATACAAGAGACCCAGTACTTC.

This clone was counted a single time. The J gene is TRBJ2-7, the V gene TRBV28, with TRBD1 as a possible D gene (5 bases). The germline gives CDR1 MDHEN, CDR2 SYDVKM. CDR3 size: 13 residues. V gave up 4 bases and J gave up 4 bases, with 11 bases separating them. DNA of the CDR3: TGTGCCAGCAGTTCCGAGACAGATTACGAGCAGTACTTC. This sequence encodes CASSSETDYEQYF.

The chain uses TRBV30 and TRBJ2-1; D gene uncertain. This CDR3 region has 11 residues. The germline V gene encodes CDR1 GTSNPN and CDR2 SVGIG (reference sequence). V was pared by 3 bases and J by 7 bases, with 7 bases between. The CDR3 loop is CAWRTLNEQFF. The CDR3 DNA is TGTGCCTGGAGAACACTAAATGAGCAGTTCTTC.

This clone was recorded only once. The rearrangement joins TRBV25-1 to TRBJ2-7, with TRBD2 identical over 12 bases. From germline, CDR1 is MGHDK and CDR2 SYGVNS. Germline trimming cut 5 bases from V and 4 bases from J; bases unmatched to any gene: 3. The CDR3 sequence is 14 residues long. CDR3 in amino acids: CASSSGTSGYEQYF. Here the CDR3 DNA reads TGTGCCAGCAGTTCCGGGACTAGCGGGTACGAGCAGTACTTC.

Only a few counts were recorded for this clone. The V and J genes are TRBV10-3 and TRBJ2-2; 8 bases agree with TRBD1. There are 15 residues in the CDR3. The V gene's germline CDR1 is ENHRY and CDR2 SYGVKD. V lost 2 bases and J lost 6; bases outside the gene matches: 5. The CDR3 DNA follows: TGTGCCATCAGTGAGGACAGGGGAAGTTCCGGGGAGCTGTTTTTT. Protein: CAISEDRGSSGELFF.

The V and J genes are TRBV19 and TRBJ2-7, with 7 bases matching TRBD2. Germline V lookup: CDR1 LNHDA, CDR2 SQIVND (reference sequence). Losses at the gene ends were 5 bases for V and 6 bases for J; bases not matched to a gene: 16. CDR3 length equals 16 residues. The CDR3 region has the DNA TGTGCCAGTAGTCTCCGGCGGGGGTTCGGTGAGGGCGAGCAGTACTTC. This translates into CASSLRRGFGEGEQYF.

Here the CDR3 reads CASSFSGGAGEQFF. CDR3 bases: TGTGCCAGCAGCTTTTCAGGGGGCGCGGGTGAGCAGTTCTTC. The chain combines TRBV5-4 with TRBJ2-1; 8 nucleotides match TRBD1. The V segment lost 2 bases and the J segment 9 bases; nucleotides outside the gene matches: 7. The CDR3 runs 14 residues. Looked up from germline, CDR1 is SGHNT and CDR2 is YYREEE (reference sequence).